The sample holds a few counts of the clone carrying this T cell receptor (beta chain). Its antigen remains unknown. This record comes from a study of neurological immune-mediated disorders. Study-wide background: The multiple sclerosis group of about 35 included approximately 30 relapsing-remitting and 3 secondary progressive patients.

The CDR3 is 14 amino acids. The germline V and J ends were trimmed by 7 bases and 10 bases, with 22 bases remaining between them. The authors produced cDNA by 5'RACE using 10-nucleotide random UMIs. TCRdb recomputed calls from the 5' RACE reads with MiXCR, one row per CDR3 protein. The sample holds 50,000 to 70,000 distinct CDR3 sequences, less than 5.5% seen once. Broader study findings: When the repertoires were grouped phylogenetically, those of 18 of the 34 multiple sclerosis patients came together in a single cluster of related CDR3 sequences, which points to a possible repertoire-level signature.

The V call is TRBV12-3 or TRBV12-4, the J call TRBJ1-1; TRBD1 might be the D (5 bases). The receptor's source is a man between 25 and 39 years old with multiple sclerosis. Sample: PBMCs. The CDR3: CASTTLEDLRGAFF. In nucleotides, the CDR3 is TGTGCCAGCACCACCCTGGAGGACTTGAGGGGAGCTTTCTTT.